The rows below give T cell receptor beta chains drawn from one sample of a study of response to subunit inactivated influenza vaccine. TCRdb itself ran the RT-PCR reads through MiXCR, one entry per CDR3 protein. The data contain 500,000 to 650,000 distinct CDR3 sequences, 7.6% of them singletons. The sample here was PBMCs from blood, taken about 23 months after vaccination. The receptors originated from a man between 50 and 70 years old who received an inactivated influenza vaccine. CDR3s include the opening cysteine and the closing phenylalanine or tryptophan. D genes are given only for firm matches. Rows may omit the clone size; those that give it use once, few, many or a size class.

v_call: TRBV7-3; clone_size: many; cdr3_length: 17; d_call: NA; j_call: TRBJ2-1; cdr3_nt: TGTGCCAGCAGCTCTCTCAAGGGGAGTCTCTCCTACAATGAGCAGTTCTTC; cdr3_aa: CASSSLKGSLSYNEQFF
v_call: TRBV6-5; clone_size: NA; cdr3_length: 19; d_call: NA; j_call: TRBJ2-7; cdr3_nt: TGTGCCAGCAGTTACAGGGGCGGACACTCTAAGCGAGCATCCTACGAGCAGTACTTC; cdr3_aa: CASSYRGGHSKRASYEQYF
v_call: TRBV3-1; clone_size: NA; cdr3_length: 13; d_call: TRBD2; j_call: TRBJ2-2; cdr3_nt: TGTGCCACCGGCGAAGCGGGGTTCCGGGAGCTGTTTTTT; cdr3_aa: CATGEAGFRELFF
v_call: TRBV20-1; clone_size: few; cdr3_length: 14; d_call: TRBD1; j_call: TRBJ1-5; cdr3_nt: TGCAGTGCTCTTACAGGGGGTAGAGGGCAGCCCCAGCATTTT; cdr3_aa: CSALTGGRGQPQHF
v_call: TRBV7-8; clone_size: few; cdr3_length: 15; d_call: TRBD1; j_call: TRBJ2-4; cdr3_nt: TGTGCCAGCAGCGCGGACAGGGGAGACAAAAACATTCAGTACTTC; cdr3_aa: CASSADRGDKNIQYF
v_call: TRBV12-3/TRBV12-4; clone_size: few; cdr3_length: 11; d_call: NA; j_call: TRBJ1-6; cdr3_nt: TGTGCCAGCAGTTTCAGAGAGTCCCTCCACTTT; cdr3_aa: CASSFRESLHF
v_call: TRBV6-1; clone_size: NA; cdr3_length: 15; d_call: TRBD1; j_call: TRBJ2-4; cdr3_nt: TGTGCCAGCAGTGACCGACAGGGACCCAAAAACATTCAGTACTTC; cdr3_aa: CASSDRQGPKNIQYF
v_call: TRBV18; clone_size: NA; cdr3_length: 16; d_call: TRBD1; j_call: TRBJ2-1; cdr3_nt: TGTGCCAGCTCATCCGGACAGGGGAGGAGGAACAATGAGCAGTTCTTC; cdr3_aa: CASSSGQGRRNNEQFF
v_call: TRBV4-3; clone_size: few; cdr3_length: 17; d_call: TRBD2; j_call: TRBJ2-7; cdr3_nt: TGCGCCAGCAGCCAAGGTATCAGCGGGAATCGGGCCTACGAGCAGTACTTC; cdr3_aa: CASSQGISGNRAYEQYF
v_call: TRBV7-2; clone_size: few; cdr3_length: 13; d_call: NA; j_call: TRBJ2-7; cdr3_nt: TGTGCCAGCAGCTCCCCAGGGGCTCGCGAGCAGTACTTC; cdr3_aa: CASSSPGAREQYF